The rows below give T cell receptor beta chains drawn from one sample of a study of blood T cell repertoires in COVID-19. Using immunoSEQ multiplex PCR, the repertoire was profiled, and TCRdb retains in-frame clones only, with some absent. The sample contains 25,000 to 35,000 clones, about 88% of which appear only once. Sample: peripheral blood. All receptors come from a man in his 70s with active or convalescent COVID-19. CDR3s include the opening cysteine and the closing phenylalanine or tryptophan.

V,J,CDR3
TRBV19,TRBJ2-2,CASRTSGTTNTGELFF
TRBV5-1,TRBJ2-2,CASSLAAADGELFF
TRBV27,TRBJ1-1,CASSSIPDRIRAFF
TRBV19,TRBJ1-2,CASSPGWDYGYTF
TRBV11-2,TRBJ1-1,CASSLKRNTEAFF
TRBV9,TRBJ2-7,CASSEQPGLAGYEQYF
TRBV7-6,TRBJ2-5,CASSLAGSNTGTQYF
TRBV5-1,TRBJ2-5,CASSTGALETQYF
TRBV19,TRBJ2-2,CASSWLPSGRAPGELFF
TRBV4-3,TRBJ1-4,CASSPQSGSEKLFF
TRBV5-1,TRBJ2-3,CASSLTRSTDTQYF
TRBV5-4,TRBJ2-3,CASSLSGVLTDTQYF
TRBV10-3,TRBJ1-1,CAISGGDTDMNTEAFF
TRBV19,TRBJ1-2,CASSISFGQQANYGYTF
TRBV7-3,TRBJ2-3,CASSLQASTDTQYF
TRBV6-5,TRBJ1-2,CASMGGQGVRGYTF
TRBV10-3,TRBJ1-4,CAIAAGTGGTTNEKLFF
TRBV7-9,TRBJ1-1,CASSALGTAVMNTEAFF
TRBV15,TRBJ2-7,CATSRVLRQGRDEQYF
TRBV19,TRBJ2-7,CASSIRGGSSYEQYF
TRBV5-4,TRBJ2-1,CASSFTSGGAQSLNEQFF
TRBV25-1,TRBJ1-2,CASSVTGGVYGYTF
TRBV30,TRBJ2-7,CAFKGGLHEQYF
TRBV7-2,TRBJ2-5,CASSPRETQYF
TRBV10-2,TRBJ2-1,CASSGTAGGRSYNEQFF
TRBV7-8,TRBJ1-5,CASSSNLVAQPQHF
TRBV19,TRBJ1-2,CASSKQGNYGYTF
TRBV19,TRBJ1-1,CASTGSMNTEAFF
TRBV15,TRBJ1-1,CATSSETREKTEAFF
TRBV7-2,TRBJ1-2,CASSLVLGQGSFLAGYTF
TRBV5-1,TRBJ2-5,CASSTGLAGGQWETQYF
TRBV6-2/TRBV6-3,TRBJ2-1,CASSYRTSGGEQFF
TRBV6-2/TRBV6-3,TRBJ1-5,CASSYSGQPNQPQHF
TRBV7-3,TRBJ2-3,CASSPGQPTDTQYF
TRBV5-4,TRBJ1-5,CASSRDSQPQHF
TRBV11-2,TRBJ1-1,CASSFADTEAFF
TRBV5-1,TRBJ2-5,CASRMGQGREETQYF
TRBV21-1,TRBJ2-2,CASSNTGPGNTGELFF
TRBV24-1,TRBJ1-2,CATSDPDRAYGYTF
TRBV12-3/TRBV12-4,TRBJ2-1,CATSRDINEQFF
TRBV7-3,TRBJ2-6,CASRRGGTSGANVLTF
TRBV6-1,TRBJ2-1,CASSAVLAALYNEQFF
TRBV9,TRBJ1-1,CASSVAGLNTEAFF
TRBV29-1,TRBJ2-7,CSVLGMLKAEEALGSYEQYF
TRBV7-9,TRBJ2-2,CASKAEWSTGELFF
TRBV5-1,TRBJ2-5,CASNDGQGAIQETQYF
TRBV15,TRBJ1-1,CATSRVGTGQDTEAFF
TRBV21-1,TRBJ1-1,CASRIPRGNTEAFF
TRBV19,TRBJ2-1,CASSIVPGQGMYEQFF
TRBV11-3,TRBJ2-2,CASSSSTGELFF
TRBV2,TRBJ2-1,CASSGTGLGYNEQFF
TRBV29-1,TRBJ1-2,CSGGQGYGYTF
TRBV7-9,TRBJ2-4,CASSLVGLAENIQYF